Each of the 25 T cell receptor beta chains below was sequenced from the same sample in a study of metastatic and nonmetastatic thyroid tumors. TCRdb re-called the PCR reads with MiXCR. The table records roughly 83,000 clones, around 14% of them present only once. All patients were treatment-naive before thyroid surgery. The sample comprised blood. These receptors were obtained from a female donor with papillary thyroid cancer or a benign thyroid nodule (not recorded which). Some clones in this sample may be carry-over from other donors' samples.

This clone was found many times. The rearrangement links TRBV18 to TRBJ2-7; D call uncertain. CDR1 is KGHSH and CDR2 is LQKENI in the germline V gene. Trimming shortened V by 3 bases and J by 3 bases, and 9 bases separated the two germline ends. This CDR3 spans 13 amino acids. CDR3 amino acids: CASSPSLDYEQYF. The CDR3 region has the DNA TGTGCCAGCTCACCGAGCCTCGACTACGAGCAGTACTTC.

In its sample, this clone was seen many times. V usage is TRBV25-1 and J usage is TRBJ2-5; the match to TRBD2 covers 8 bases. The length of the CDR3 is 14 residues. CDR1 and CDR2 from the germline V gene are MGHDK and SYGVNS. J gave up 6 bases and V 4 bases, and 7 bases lay outside the gene matches. The CDR3 bases are TGTGCCAGCAGTGTGACGGGGGGGTTAAAGACCCAGTACTTC. Translating gives CASSVTGGLKTQYF.

The sample holds a few counts of this clone. A much larger clone is a single base away; this may be a read error. Without the conserved terminal phenylalanine or tryptophan, this CDR3 likely stems from a read error. The rearrangement uses TRBV6-4 and TRBJ2-5; D perhaps matches TRBD1 (6 bases). V was cut by 3 bases and J by 2 bases, with 7 bases left in between. Germline-derived CDR1 and CDR2 are MRHNA and SNTAGT. This CDR3 has 13 amino acids. The CDR3 region has the DNA TGTGCCAGCAGTGAGGGGGCACAAGAGACCCAGTACCTC. The encoded protein is CASSEGAQETQYL.

This clone has a count of ten or more. The chain has TRBV5-1 and TRBJ2-7, with D perhaps matching TRBD1 (5 bases). From germline, CDR1 is SGHRS and CDR2 YFSETQ. Trimming took off 0 bases at V and 0 bases at J, with 13 bases between the two ends. The CDR3 runs to 16 residues. CDR3 coding DNA: TGCGCCAGCAGCTTGGCCCCCCCGGACAACTCCTACGAGCAGTACTTC. The encoded protein is CASSLAPPDNSYEQYF.

This clone was seen many times. The chain links TRBV18 to TRBJ2-6; weak D call: TRBD1 (5 bases). Germline V CDR1 and CDR2: KGHSH, LQKENI. The CDR3 runs 17 residues. Trimming stripped 3 bases from V and 0 bases from J, with 12 bases between. Here the CDR3 DNA reads TGTGCCAGCTCACCTGGCCAGGGCCCCTCTGGGGCCAACGTCCTGACTTTC. This translates into CASSPGQGPSGANVLTF.

The table lists this clone with many counts. V is TRBV15 and J is TRBJ1-6, with D perhaps TRBD1 (6 bases). CDR3 length equals 16 residues. Trimming took off 0 bases at V and 3 bases at J, with 9 bases between the two ends. Germline values: CDR1 LNHNV, CDR2 YYDKDF (reference sequence). The CDR3 DNA sequence: TGTGCCACCAGCAGAGACAGGGGTATCTATAATTCACCCCTCCACTTT. Protein product: CATSRDRGIYNSPLHF.

This clone has a handful of counts. This sequence may be a read error, since a much larger clone differs from it by one base. This CDR3 is also generated by other DNA sequences in the sample. The chain uses TRBV4-2 and TRBJ2-2; perhaps TRBD2 as D (6 bases). This CDR3 comprises 14 residues. CDR1 is LGHNA and CDR2 is YNFKEQ in the germline V gene. With 3 bases removed from V and 7 bases from J, the gap between germline ends came to 12 bases. The CDR3: CASSQSVEGGELFF. DNA of the CDR3: TGTGCCAGCAGCCAGTCTGTGGAGGGCGGGGAGCTGTTTTTT.

This clone has ten or more counts. J is TRBJ2-3 and V is TRBV6-1; D call uncertain. CDR1 and CDR2 (germline): MNHNS, SASEGT. With 6 bases removed from V and 2 bases from J, the gap between germline ends came to 6 bases. This CDR3 is built from 12 residues. The CDR3 region is CASRHNTDTQYF. DNA for the CDR3: TGTGCCAGCAGGCACAACACAGATACGCAGTATTTT.

With respect to this clone: A much larger clone is a single base away; this may be a read error. This rearrangement joins TRBV20-1 to TRBJ2-2; 10 bases are shared with TRBD2. The CDR3 runs 14 residues. CDR1 is DFQATT, CDR2 SNEGSKA, per germline (reference sequence). The CDR3 region is CSARAGGRTVELFF. The CDR3, as DNA: TGCAGTGCCAGAGCGGGGGGGCGGACCGTGGAGCTGTTTTTT.

Remarks on this clone: Being one base from a much bigger clone, this may be a read error. The same CDR3 arises from other DNA sequences in this sample as well. The chain links TRBV15 to TRBJ2-4, with 7 bases identical to TRBD1. Losses at the gene ends were 3 bases for V and 4 bases for J; bases not matched to a gene: 18. The CDR3 spans 19 residues. Germline loops: CDR1 LNHNV, CDR2 YYDKDF (reference sequence). CDR3 bases: TGTGCCACCAGCAGTCTGACAGGGAGCTGGGTGAGAGCAAAAAACATTCAGTACTTC. Protein sequence: CATSSLTGSWVRAKNIQYF.

Regarding this clone: One end of the junction is discordant with germline, which a read error may explain. The genes are TRBV20-1 and TRBJ1-1, with TRBD1 as a possible D gene (6 bases). Germline CDR1 and CDR2: DFQATT and SNEGSKA (reference sequence). This CDR3 spans 17 amino acids. CDR3 nucleotides: TGCAGTGCTAGTTGGGGGCAGAACAGGGACGTGGACACTGAAGCTCTCTTT. The encoded protein is CSASWGQNRDVDTEALF.

The V and J genes are TRBV20-1 and TRBJ2-3, with unresolved D. CDR3 size: 16 residues. Trimming took 2 bases from V and 4 from J, leaving 19 bases between them. Looked up from germline, CDR1 is DFQATT and CDR2 is SNEGSKA (reference sequence). CDR3 region: CSARSPVTFNPDTQYF. DNA for the CDR3: TGCAGTGCTAGATCTCCCGTGACTTTTAATCCAGATACGCAGTATTTT.

This rearrangement joins TRBV5-6 to TRBJ2-3, with D uncertain. Trimming removed 7 bases from V and 1 base from J, with 13 bases in between. The length of the CDR3 is 14 residues. Germline values: CDR1 SGHDT, CDR2 YYEEEE. The DNA for the CDR3 is TGTGCCAGCGCTTTAGGGTTTGGCACAGATACGCAGTATTTT. Translated, it gives CASALGFGTDTQYF.

This clone showed up just a few times. One end of the junction does not line up with germline, which may come from a read error. This chain connects TRBV28 to TRBJ2-5; D call uncertain. Germline CDR1 is MDHEN and CDR2 is SYDVKM. The CDR3 is made up of 16 amino acids. CDR3 nucleotides: TGTGCCAGCAGTGCCCCCACCGGGTCCCACCAAGGGACCCAGTACTTC. Its protein product is CASSAPTGSHQGTQYF.

The chain couples TRBV20-1 to TRBJ1-6; 7 nucleotides agree with TRBD1. The ends lost 5 bases at V and 7 bases at J; junction bases unmatched: 11. This CDR3 is built from 15 residues. CDR1 is DFQATT and CDR2 is SNEGSKA in the germline V gene (reference sequence). CDR3 residues: CSALSLGQPNSPLHF. Here the CDR3 DNA reads TGCAGTGCTTTGAGTCTGGGACAGCCCAATTCACCCCTCCACTTT.

As concerns this clone: A much larger clone sits a single nucleotide away, making a read error possible. This sequence joins TRBV9 and TRBJ2-2, with D hard to call. This CDR3 comprises 15 residues. Germline CDR1 is SGDLS and CDR2 is YYNGEE. The germline V and J ends were trimmed by 2 bases and 2 bases, with 10 bases remaining between them. The CDR3 sequence is CASSVGHNNTGELFF. The CDR3 coding sequence is TGTGCCAGCAGCGTCGGCCATAATAACACCGGGGAGCTGTTTTTT.

This clone has a count of ten or more. The CDR3 is CASSPWDRTGPQHF. The CDR3 DNA reads TGTGCCAGCAGTCCCTGGGACCGAACGGGGCCCCAGCATTTT. V usage is TRBV27 and J usage is TRBJ1-5, with D maybe TRBD1 (5 bases). The germline gives CDR1 MNHEY, CDR2 SMNVEV (reference sequence). The CDR3 is 14 residues long. Trimming pared 5 bases from V and 9 bases from J, leaving 17 bases between.

This clone has at least ten counts. The chain joins TRBV10-3 to TRBJ1-6; D not certain. The CDR3 contains 14 residues. The germline V gene encodes CDR1 ENHRY and CDR2 SYGVKD. V lost 8 bases and J 5 bases, leaving 13 bases between the germline ends. Here the CDR3 reads CAIAPFPNNSPLHF. CDR3 in DNA: TGTGCCATCGCCCCCTTTCCGAATAATTCACCCCTCCACTTT.

This clone was seen ten or more times. The CDR3 region has the DNA TGCGCCAGCAGGTCCGCGGGGGCCGAAAAAGTTTACAATGAGCAGTTCTTC. Translating it yields CASRSAGAEKVYNEQFF. The chain combines TRBV4-1 with TRBJ2-1, with D possibly TRBD2 on 7 matching bases. This CDR3 contains 17 residues. The ends were cut back, 6 bases at V and 4 bases at J, with 22 bases in the middle. Germline V gives CDR1 MGHRA, CDR2 YSYEKL.

Turning to this clone: A read error may produce the germline difference seen at one junction end. The V call is TRBV30, the J call TRBJ2-1; TRBD1 agrees at 7 bases. The germline gives CDR1 GTSNPN, CDR2 SVGIG (reference sequence). This CDR3 is built from 14 residues. The chain's CDR3 is CACSVTGASGEQFF. Here the CDR3 DNA reads TGTGCCTGTAGTGTTACAGGGGCTAGTGGTGAGCAGTTCTTC.

This clone has a handful of counts. This may be a read error, as it is one base from a much larger clone. The chain is built from TRBV7-2 and TRBJ2-5; D may be TRBD2 (6 bases). Germline loops: CDR1 SGHTA, CDR2 FQGNSA. The CDR3 sequence is 16 residues long. DNA of the CDR3: TGTGCCAGCAGCACCCACGCGGGGTGGCGTCAAGAGACCCAGTGCTTC. Translated: CASSTHAGWRQETQCF.

This clone occurred many times. The gene calls are TRBV12-3 or TRBV12-4 and TRBJ2-7; maybe TRBD1 (6 bases). V was clipped by 5 bases and J by 5 bases, with 13 bases between them. The CDR3 contains 13 residues. The CDR3 reads CASSPPQGHEQYF. In DNA, the CDR3 is TGTGCCAGCAGTCCCCCACAGGGACACGAGCAGTACTTC.

This clone was counted ten times or more. The V and J genes are TRBV2 and TRBJ1-4; D is possibly TRBD1 (5 bases). Germline-derived CDR1 and CDR2 are SNHLY and FYNNEI. Trimming cost V 2 bases and J 5 bases, with 6 bases left between them. The CDR3 has 13 residues. The CDR3 reads CASSEWGNEKLFF. Here the CDR3 DNA reads TGTGCCAGCAGTGAATGGGGGAATGAAAAACTGTTTTTT.

There are many counts of this clone. A much bigger clone sits one base away, suggesting this may be a read error. Other nucleotide sequences from this sample produce the same CDR3. This chain uses TRBV28 with TRBJ2-7; 7 nucleotides line up with TRBD1. The CDR3 is made up of 14 amino acids. Germline lookup yields CDR1 MDHEN and CDR2 SYDVKM. In DNA, the CDR3 is TGTGCCGGCAGCCGAAGGGACAGACCCTACGAGCAGTACTTC. Protein product: CAGSRRDRPYEQYF.

This clone has a count of ten or more. V and J are TRBV28 and TRBJ2-5; D might be TRBD2 (5 bases). Germline-derived CDR1 and CDR2 are MDHEN and SYDVKM. V lost 2 bases to trimming and J lost 10 bases, with 17 bases between them. The CDR3 consists of 14 residues. This CDR3 reads CASSLGFTGMGQYF. The CDR3 bases are TGTGCCAGCAGTTTAGGTTTTACCGGGATGGGCCAGTACTTC. Complete variable domain (other parts from reference TRBV28 and TRBJ2-5): DVKVTQSSRYLVKRTGEKVFLECVQDMDHENMFWYRQDPGLGLRLIYFSYDVKMKEKGDIPEGYSVSREKKERFSLILESASTNQTSMYLCASSLGFTGMGQYFGPGTRLLVL.